A single T cell receptor beta chain is shown here with its context. Its antigen is unidentified. This entry belongs to a study of OX40 agonist ivuxolimab in advanced cancers. The repertoire was sequenced with immunoSEQ multiplex PCR; TCRdb's copy has only in-frame clones and lacks some. The table records about 94,000 clones, approximately 92% of them present only once. General observations from the study: CD4+ and CD8+ T cells in blood underwent clonal expansion by week 6 at 0.1 to 3.0 mg/kg.

CDR1 is GTSNPN and CDR2 is SVGIG in the germline V gene (reference sequence). CDR3 length equals 12 residues. Deletions cut 3 bases from V and 3 bases from J, with 9 bases between. This specimen was CD4+ or CD8+ T cells sorted from blood, taken in a trial of the OX40 agonist ivuxolimab. The sequence was collected from an adult with an advanced solid tumor such as melanoma, head and neck, liver or kidney cancer. This chain connects TRBV30 to TRBJ2-7; D is unresolved. In nucleotides, the CDR3 is TGTGCCTGGAGCCCTGAAATCTACGAGCAGTACTTC. Translation: CAWSPEIYEQYF.